This TCR beta chain was recorded in a study of response to subunit inactivated influenza vaccine. Notes on this clonotype: Antigen: not known.

Notes on the study in general: The authors put forward the suggestion that each seasonal influenza vaccination may bring in only a limited number of new T cells.

V lost 1 base, J lost 1 base, and 21 bases lay in between. CDR1 and CDR2 from the germline V gene are SGHRS and YFSETQ. The CDR3 covers 18 residues. TCRdb passed the RT-PCR reads through MiXCR, listing each CDR3 protein once. In the table there are about 500,000 distinct CDR3 sequences, approximately 13% of which are singletons. The chain carries TRBV5-1 and TRBJ2-7; possibly TRBD2 for D (6 bases). This TCR came from a man in his fifties who received an inactivated influenza vaccine. This specimen consisted of PBMCs from blood, obtained 35 to 45 days after vaccination. CDR3 sequence reads: CASSLPGTLSPFSYEQYF. CDR3 in DNA: TGCGCCAGCAGCTTGCCCGGGACTCTTTCTCCCTTTTCCTACGAGCAGTACTTC.